The 31 T cell receptor beta chains below were found in one sample sequenced in a study of persistence of HIV-infected CD4 T cells. This was the immunoSEQ version 4 assay in survey mode. Clones were read by immunoSEQ multiplex PCR, and TCRdb kept only the in-frame ones, dropping some. The profile shows approximately 25,000 clones, around 72% of them singletons. Cells were stimulated with overlapping HIV-1 Gag 15-mer peptides. Sorting of responding CD4+ T cells relied on upregulated CD40 ligand together with CD69. Antigen specificity for these receptors is unknown. Material: CD4+ T cells sorted from PBMCs after approximately 19-hour stimulation, obtained from a patient who received antiretroviral therapy. All receptors come from an adult man with HIV who was CMV-seropositive.

This clone is medium-sized. The rearrangement uses TRBV10-1 and TRBJ2-2; D gene unclear. There are 16 residues in the CDR3. Germline V gene data show CDR1 as WNHNN and CDR2 as SYGVQD (reference sequence). V was pared by 0 bases and J by 3 bases, with 11 bases between. The CDR3 region is CASSESHTVYTGELFF. The CDR3 nucleotides are TGCGCCAGCAGTGAGTCGCATACCGTGTACACCGGGGAGCTGTTTTTT.

The chain couples TRBV27 to TRBJ2-1; 8 positions match TRBD2. Germline loops: CDR1 MNHEY, CDR2 SMNVEV (reference sequence). With 0 bases clipped from V and 2 bases from J, the junction kept 9 bases outside the gene matches. The CDR3 is 18 amino acids. The CDR3: CASSLSPPGLGAYNEQFF. The CDR3 nucleotides read TGTGCCAGCAGTTTATCACCGCCGGGACTAGGAGCCTACAATGAGCAGTTCTTC.

The chain carries TRBV15 and TRBJ2-6; 7 nucleotides agree with TRBD2. After removal of 9 bases from V and 4 bases from J, the junction contained 12 bases not matched to a gene. Germline-derived CDR1 and CDR2 are LNHNV and YYDKDF (reference sequence). CDR3 length equals 16 residues. CDR3 nucleotide sequence: TGTGCCACGTCAAGCGGGGACCTTAGAGGGGCCAACGTCCTGACTTTC. It translates to CATSSGDLRGANVLTF.

For the CDR3, the DNA is TGTGCCAGCAGCTTTGGAACGGAGGGGAACACTGAAGCTTTCTTT. Its protein is CASSFGTEGNTEAFF. The rearrangement uses TRBV7-6 and TRBJ1-1; D is unclear. Germline V gene data show CDR1 as SGHVS and CDR2 as FNYEAQ. V lost 3 bases to trimming and J lost 1 base, with 12 bases between them. CDR3 length equals 15 residues.

The V call is TRBV5-1, the J call TRBJ2-1; D is perhaps TRBD1 (5 bases). Germline CDR1 reads SGHRS; CDR2 reads YFSETQ. The length of the CDR3 is 16 residues. Trimming took off 5 bases at V and 2 bases at J, with 17 bases between the two ends. CDR3: CASSGQGVSAYNEQFF. The CDR3 DNA reads TGCGCCAGCAGTGGCCAGGGCGTTTCGGCCTACAATGAGCAGTTCTTC.

The V call is TRBV7-2, the J call TRBJ1-2; the D is unclear. Trimming removed 4 bases from V and 8 bases from J, with 17 bases in between. The V gene's germline CDR1 is SGHTA and CDR2 FQGNSA. The CDR3 is 14 amino acids. CDR3 protein: CASSSSGLRGGYTF. The DNA for the CDR3 is TGTGCCAGCAGCTCTTCCGGGCTCCGAGGAGGCTACACCTTC.

J is TRBJ1-3 and V is TRBV18, with D perhaps TRBD1 (5 bases). This CDR3 is built from 16 residues. Germline CDR1 and CDR2: KGHSH and LQKENI. Trimming pared 0 bases from V and 4 bases from J, leaving 13 bases between. In nucleotides, the CDR3 is TGTGCCAGCTCACCACCCGGGACTCCAAGGGGAAACACCATATATTTT. It specifies CASSPPGTPRGNTIYF. Combining the CDR3 with reference TRBV18 and TRBJ1-3 gives the whole variable domain NAGVMQNPRHLVRRRGQEARLRCSPMKGHSHVYWYRQLPEEGLKFMVYLQKENIIDESGMPKERFSAEFPKEGPSILRIQQVVRGDSAAYFCASSPPGTPRGNTIYFGEGSWLTVV.

This chain uses TRBV28 with TRBJ1-2; D remains ambiguous. In germline, CDR1 is MDHEN, CDR2 SYDVKM. The length of the CDR3 is 13 residues. The ends were cut back, 4 bases at V and 8 bases at J, with 14 bases in the middle. In nucleotides, the CDR3 is TGTGCCAGCAGTTCCCTCTCCTTGTCGGGCTACACCTTC. Translating gives CASSSLSLSGYTF.

There are a few counts of this clone. V gene TRBV7-9 combines with J gene TRBJ1-2; perhaps TRBD1 as D (6 bases). V was shortened by 0 bases and J by 2 bases, with 13 bases between the two germline ends. The CDR3 spans 16 residues. Germline V lookup: CDR1 SEHNR, CDR2 FQNEAQ (reference sequence). The CDR3 bases are TGTGCCAGCAGCTTAGCATTGGGGGCCGCCAACTATGGCTACACCTTC. Encoded protein: CASSLALGAANYGYTF.

The V call is TRBV7-8, the J call TRBJ1-2, with no clear D. CDR3 length: 14 residues. Looked up from germline, CDR1 is SGHVS and CDR2 is FQNEAQ. Trimming removed 1 base from V and 4 bases from J, with 10 bases in between. For the CDR3, the DNA is TGTGCCAGCAGCTTAGAACAGAAAGGCTATGGCTACACCTTC. Its translation: CASSLEQKGYGYTF.

The V call is TRBV28, the J call TRBJ2-6; possible D gene TRBD1, 5 bases. There are 18 residues in the CDR3. Deletions cut 3 bases from V and 4 bases from J, with 19 bases between. Looked up from germline, CDR1 is MDHEN and CDR2 is SYDVKM. The CDR3 sequence: CASSFRAGKAPGANVLTF. Written as DNA, the CDR3 is TGTGCCAGCAGTTTTAGGGCAGGGAAGGCGCCCGGGGCCAACGTCCTGACTTTC.

The V gene is TRBV2, the J gene TRBJ1-4; D is unclear. V was clipped by 8 bases and J by 0 bases, with 13 bases between them. The CDR3 extends over 15 amino acids. Germline loops: CDR1 SNHLY, CDR2 FYNNEI. CDR3 sequence (DNA): TGTGCCAGCTGCCAAAACGGGGCAACTAATGAAAAACTGTTTTTT. This translates into CASCQNGATNEKLFF.

V and J are TRBV3-1 (or the pseudogene TRBV3-2) and TRBJ1-5, with D possibly being TRBD1 (6 bases). The CDR3 has 13 residues. Germline V gene data show CDR1 as LGHDT and CDR2 as YNNKEL (reference sequence). Deletions cut 4 bases from V and 3 bases from J, with 7 bases between. In nucleotides, the CDR3 is TGTGCCAGCAGCCGGGACACCAATCAGCCCCAGCATTTT. Amino acids: CASSRDTNQPQHF.

This rearrangement joins TRBV19 to TRBJ1-5; D remains unclear. CDR1 is LNHDA and CDR2 is SQIVND in the germline V gene (reference sequence). The V gene lost 3 bases and the J gene lost 4 bases, with 10 bases spanning the gap. The CDR3 has 14 residues. The CDR3 sequence: CASSIHQENQPQHF. CDR3 coding DNA: TGTGCCAGTAGTATTCATCAGGAAAATCAGCCCCAGCATTTT.

The chain uses TRBV10-3 and TRBJ2-7; D unclear. Between the trimmed V and J ends, which lost 2 bases and 4 bases, there was a span of 15 bases. Germline values: CDR1 ENHRY, CDR2 SYGVKD. The CDR3 contains 15 residues. The CDR3 is CAISERPSVGYEQYF. In DNA form, the CDR3 reads TGTGCCATCAGTGAGAGACCCTCTGTTGGGTACGAGCAGTACTTC.

This chain connects TRBV29-1 to TRBJ1-3, with 10 bases aligning to TRBD1. The CDR3 totals 15 residues. CDR1 and CDR2 from the germline V gene are SQVTM and ANQGSEA. V lost 1 base and J lost 2; bases outside the gene matches: 2. As DNA, the CDR3 is TGCAGCGTTGAAGGGACAGGGGGACCTGGAAACACCATATATTTT. Translated, it gives CSVEGTGGPGNTIYF.

The genes are TRBV6-6 and TRBJ1-5; the D is unclear. V was trimmed by 6 bases and J by 2 bases, leaving 14 bases between them. The CDR3 runs to 15 residues. CDR1 is MNHNY and CDR2 is SVGAGI in the germline V gene (reference sequence). The DNA for the CDR3 is TGTGCCAGCAGCCCCCGTGGAGTCGGCAATCAGCCCCAGCATTTT. As protein: CASSPRGVGNQPQHF.

CDR3: CASSRTDPTNEKLFF. CDR3 DNA sequence: TGTGCCAGCAGTCGGACAGACCCAACTAATGAAAAACTGTTTTTT. This chain uses TRBV2 with TRBJ1-4, with D tentatively TRBD1 (6 bases). This CDR3 has 15 residues. Trimming took off 5 bases at V and 0 bases at J, with 10 bases between the two ends. The germline V gene has CDR1 SNHLY and CDR2 FYNNEI.

J is TRBJ2-6 and V is TRBV3-1 (or the pseudogene TRBV3-2); TRBD2 matches 11 bases. Unmatched junction bases numbered 3, after V lost 0 bases and J lost 2 bases. In germline, CDR1 is LGHDT, CDR2 YNNKEL (reference sequence). This CDR3 contains 18 residues. This CDR3 reads CASSQEALAGAGANVLTF. CDR3 DNA: TGTGCCAGCAGCCAAGAAGCACTAGCGGGGGCTGGGGCCAACGTCCTGACTTTC.

The rearrangement links TRBV25-1 to TRBJ2-7, with 10 bases aligning to TRBD2. The germline CDR1 and CDR2 sequences are MGHDK and SYGVNS. CDR3 length: 14 amino acids. The ends lost 4 bases at V and 2 bases at J; junction bases unmatched: 2. The CDR3, as DNA: TGTGCCAGCAGTGCCCTAGCGGGGGCCTACGAGCAGTACTTC. It yields the protein CASSALAGAYEQYF.

This chain uses TRBV5-1 with TRBJ1-4, with 8 positions matching TRBD1. The CDR3 consists of 14 residues. Germline V gene sequence: CDR1 SGHRS, CDR2 YFSETQ. V dropped 4 bases and J dropped 6; count of bases not matched to a gene: 5. The CDR3 reads CASSNDRGYEKLFF. The CDR3 nucleotides read TGCGCCAGCAGCAATGACAGGGGATATGAAAAACTGTTTTTT.

This clone was seen a handful of times. V usage is TRBV12-5 and J usage is TRBJ2-2, with D possibly TRBD2 on 6 matching bases. The CDR3 has 15 residues. The germline V gene encodes CDR1 LGHNT and CDR2 FRNRAP. V dropped 6 bases and J dropped 5 bases, with 16 bases sitting between them. CDR3 loop: CASGQTLGGTGELFF. The CDR3 DNA sequence: TGTGCTAGTGGACAAACATTGGGGGGTACCGGGGAGCTGTTTTTT.

The rearrangement uses TRBV9 and TRBJ2-3, with D possibly TRBD2 on 6 matching bases. V gave up 1 base and J gave up 4 bases, with 7 bases separating them. Germline V gene data show CDR1 as SGDLS and CDR2 as YYNGEE. CDR3 length equals 13 residues. The CDR3: CASSVSGADTQYF. CDR3 sequence (DNA): TGTGCCAGCAGCGTATCGGGGGCAGATACGCAGTATTTT.

V gene TRBV5-1 combines with J gene TRBJ1-2, with D perhaps TRBD1 (5 bases). Deletions cut 0 bases from V and 4 bases from J, with 19 bases between. The CDR3 runs 17 residues. From germline, CDR1 is SGHRS and CDR2 YFSETQ. In DNA, the CDR3 is TGCGCCAGCAGCTTGGTAGGAGGGGAGGCGGGAGTCTATGGCTACACCTTC. Its protein is CASSLVGGEAGVYGYTF.

The J gene is TRBJ2-7, the V gene TRBV7-6, with D possibly being TRBD1 or TRBD2 (6 bases each). Germline values: CDR1 SGHVS, CDR2 FNYEAQ. The CDR3 has 15 amino acids. The germline V and J ends were trimmed by 5 bases and 4 bases, with 18 bases remaining between them. CDR3 residues: CASSLRVGGLYEQYF. The CDR3 nucleotides read TGTGCCAGCAGCCTCAGGGTAGGGGGGTTATACGAGCAGTACTTC. Looking up the rest from reference TRBV7-6 and TRBJ2-7 gives the full variable domain: GAGVSQSPRYKVTKRGQDVALRCDPISGHVSLYWYRQALGQGPEFLTYFNYEAQQDKSGLPNDRFSAERPEGSISTLTIQRTEQRDSAMYRCASSLRVGGLYEQYFGPGTRLTVT.

V and J are TRBV19 and TRBJ2-2; D unclear. The CDR3 totals 13 residues. Trimming stripped 7 bases from V and 0 bases from J, with 6 bases between. Germline CDR1 and CDR2: LNHDA and SQIVND (reference sequence). The CDR3, as DNA: TGTGCCAGTACGGGTGCGAACACCGGGGAGCTGTTTTTT. Translated: CASTGANTGELFF. Together with reference TRBV19 and TRBJ2-2, the CDR3 gives the full variable domain: DGGITQSPKYLFRKEGQNVTLSCEQNLNHDAMYWYRQDPGQGLRLIYYSQIVNDFQKGDIAEGYSVSREKKESFPLTVTSAQKNPTAFYLCASTGANTGELFFGEGSRLTVL.

The gene calls are TRBV28 and TRBJ1-2, with D unclear. The CDR3 consists of 13 residues. CDR1 and CDR2 from the germline V gene are MDHEN and SYDVKM. The ends were cut back, 5 bases at V and 7 bases at J, with 14 bases in the middle. The CDR3 region has the DNA TGTGCCAGCAGTACGACCTGGACGGGTGGCTACACCTTC. Translation: CASSTTWTGGYTF.

This chain joins TRBV29-1 and TRBJ1-3; D remains unclear. Germline CDR1 SQVTM, CDR2 ANQGSEA. The length of the CDR3 is 12 residues. Trimming stripped 5 bases from V and 0 bases from J, with 5 bases between. The chain's CDR3 is CSVRSSGNTIYF. CDR3 coding DNA: TGCAGCGTTAGGAGCTCTGGAAACACCATATATTTT. The variable domain in full, completed from reference TRBV29-1 and TRBJ1-3, reads SAVISQKPSRDICQRGTSLTIQCQVDSQVTMMFWYRQQPGQSLTLIATANQGSEATYESGFVIDKFPISRPNLTFSTLTVSNMSPEDSSIYLCSVRSSGNTIYFGEGSWLTVV.

The chain has TRBV3-1 (or the pseudogene TRBV3-2) and TRBJ1-1; possible D gene TRBD1, 6 bases. V shed 5 bases and J shed 11 bases, with 18 bases lying between them. CDR1 is LGHDT, CDR2 YNNKEL, per germline (reference sequence). The CDR3 spans 13 residues. DNA for the CDR3: TGTGCCAGCAGCGCAACAGGGCTTGTAAATGCTTTCTTT. It yields the protein CASSATGLVNAFF.

This clone was detected only once. The chain recombines TRBV29-1 with TRBJ2-1; 9 nucleotides align to TRBD1. V trimming: 5 bases; J trimming: 8 bases; junction bases outside the gene matches: 10. Germline V gives CDR1 SQVTM, CDR2 ANQGSEA. CDR3 length equals 14 residues. CDR3 amino acids: CSVYPTGGRDEQFF. CDR3 nucleotide sequence: TGCAGCGTTTACCCAACAGGGGGCAGGGATGAGCAGTTCTTC.

This rearrangement joins TRBV19 to TRBJ2-1; 10 bases are a match to TRBD2. The length of the CDR3 is 15 residues. The germline gives CDR1 LNHDA, CDR2 SQIVND (reference sequence). V lost 6 bases to trimming and J lost 3 bases; unmatched junction nucleotides: 5. Written as DNA, the CDR3 is TGTGCCAGTAGAAGCGGGGGGGCCGGCTACAATGAGCAGTTCTTC. Its protein is CASRSGGAGYNEQFF.